Listed here is a single TCR beta chain. This sample was included in a study of blood T cell repertoires in COVID-19. CDR1 is SQVTM, CDR2 ANQGSEA, per germline. The V end lost 3 bases, the J end lost 6 bases, and 12 bases lay between the germline ends. CDR3 length: 13 amino acids. In the authors' methods: Amplified reference gene primers provided the basis for estimating nucleated cell counts. This table comes from immunoSEQ multiplex PCR, and its TCRdb copy is limited to in-frame clones, with some not included. The V and J calls and clone size come from that table; D and trimming were worked out from the DNA. This sample has 180,000 or so clones, with roughly 90% found just once.

The sample consisted of peripheral blood. The TCR comes from a woman aged 45-59 years with acute or convalescent COVID-19. The genes are TRBV29-1 and TRBJ2-1, with D maybe TRBD2 (5 bases). The chain's CDR3 is CSVERVEGNEQFF. The CDR3 DNA follows: TGCAGCGTTGAGAGGGTAGAGGGCAATGAGCAGTTCTTC.